The next 16 T cell receptor beta chains were all read from a single sample in a study of glioma-infiltrating T cells after dendritic cell vaccination. TCRdb keeps only in-frame clones here, not all; method: immunoSEQ multiplex PCR. The repertoire holds over 90,000 clones, over 65% seen once, with roughly 2.9% in the top ten. Sequenced here: blood, sampled before dendritic cell vaccination. These receptors were taken from a human donor with glioblastoma.

This clone was counted a single time. The V gene is TRBV28, the J gene TRBJ1-1; no firm D call. V was clipped by 7 bases and J by 1 base, with 10 bases between them. The CDR3 covers 13 residues. In germline, CDR1 is MDHEN, CDR2 SYDVKM. The CDR3 is CASIQQANTEAFF. The CDR3 DNA sequence: TGTGCCAGCATTCAGCAGGCGAACACTGAAGCTTTCTTT.

The chain has TRBV2 and TRBJ2-7; 10 nucleotides match TRBD2. The CDR3 sequence is 15 residues long. V gave up 4 bases and J gave up 6 bases; unmatched junction bases: 9. In germline, CDR1 is SNHLY, CDR2 FYNNEI. CDR3 amino acids: CASSGPSGGVAEQYF. The CDR3 DNA sequence: TGTGCCAGCAGTGGGCCTAGCGGGGGAGTAGCCGAGCAGTACTTC.

The J gene is TRBJ1-1, the V gene TRBV4-1; D is possibly TRBD1 (5 bases). The V and J ends lost 1 base and 1 base respectively, with 10 bases between them. The CDR3 contains 15 residues. CDR1 is MGHRA, CDR2 YSYEKL, per germline. The CDR3 region has the DNA TGCGCCAGCAGCCAAGGGAGCGGGGGGAACACTGAAGCTTTCTTT. Translation gives CASSQGSGGNTEAFF.

The rearrangement links TRBV4-1 to TRBJ2-5, with 7 bases identical to TRBD1. The J call is uncertain, as TRBJ2-7 better fits the DNA end. The CDR3 totals 15 residues. Germline V gene lookup returns CDR1 MGHRA and CDR2 YSYEKL. For the CDR3, the DNA is TGCGCCAGCAGCCCGGGACAGTTTAGTACCTACGAGCAGTACTTC. Amino acid sequence: CASSPGQFSTYEQYF.

This chain links TRBV18 with TRBJ2-7; possibly TRBD1 for D (5 bases). Trimming removed 3 bases from V and 6 bases from J, with 12 bases in between. There are 13 residues in the CDR3. Looked up from germline, CDR1 is KGHSH and CDR2 is LQKENI. The CDR3: CASSPAGQSEQYF. The DNA of the CDR3 is TGTGCCAGCTCACCGGCAGGGCAGTCCGAGCAGTACTTC.

This clone was seen a few times. The chain has TRBV4-1 and TRBJ2-2; 8 positions agree with TRBD1. CDR1 is MGHRA, CDR2 YSYEKL, per germline. J lost 1 base, V lost 3 bases, and 7 bases had no gene match. The CDR3 runs 17 residues. The DNA for the CDR3 is TGCGCCAGCAGCCATCCCGGACAGGGTGTGAACACCGGGGAGCTGTTTTTT. It specifies CASSHPGQGVNTGELFF.

V gene TRBV9 combines with J gene TRBJ2-1; TRBD2 is a possible D gene (6 bases). Trimming cost V 0 bases and J 3 bases, with 10 bases left between them. This CDR3 has 15 amino acids. Germline V gives CDR1 SGDLS, CDR2 YYNGEE. The DNA of the CDR3 is TGTGCCAGCAGCGTAGGGGCGGGAAACTACAATGAGCAGTTCTTC. It translates to CASSVGAGNYNEQFF.

The V call is TRBV10-1, the J call TRBJ2-7; 7 bases are a match to TRBD1. V dropped 6 bases and J dropped 5; count of bases not matched to a gene: 7. There are 13 residues in the CDR3. CDR1 and CDR2 from the germline V gene are WNHNN and SYGVQD (reference sequence). CDR3: CASRAGGTNEQYF. In DNA, the CDR3 is TGCGCCAGCAGAGCAGGGGGAACGAACGAGCAGTACTTC.

The chain uses TRBV7-2 and TRBJ2-5; no clear D gene. The length of the CDR3 is 14 residues. Germline V gene data show CDR1 as SGHTA and CDR2 as FQGNSA. V gave up 2 bases and J gave up 0 bases, with 7 bases separating them. DNA of the CDR3: TGTGCCAGCAGCTTAACTCGCAACCAAGAGACCCAGTACTTC. It specifies CASSLTRNQETQYF.

This clone was seen a few times. V usage is TRBV10-3 and J usage is TRBJ1-3; possible D gene TRBD1, 6 bases. Trimming removed 5 bases from V and 2 bases from J, with 13 bases in between. Germline V gene sequence: CDR1 ENHRY, CDR2 SYGVKD. The CDR3 has 15 residues. The DNA of the CDR3 is TGTGCCATCAGTTTTACAGGGAAAGCTGGAAACACCATATATTTT. Translation gives CAISFTGKAGNTIYF.

V usage is TRBV5-1 and J usage is TRBJ1-1; D gene ambiguous. Per the germline V gene, CDR1 is SGHRS and CDR2 is YFSETQ. The CDR3 has 14 residues. The V and J ends lost 0 bases and 1 base respectively, with 7 bases between them. CDR3 sequence: CASSLGPGNTEAFF. The CDR3 DNA is TGCGCCAGCAGCTTGGGACCGGGGAACACTGAAGCTTTCTTT.

The gene calls are TRBV4-3 and TRBJ2-7; maybe TRBD1 (6 bases). This CDR3 region has 16 residues. The ends were cut back, 0 bases at V and 2 bases at J, with 14 bases in the middle. Germline CDR1 and CDR2: LGHNA and YSLEER. The CDR3 sequence is CASSQEWGTFTYEQYF. As DNA, the CDR3 is TGCGCCAGCAGCCAAGAATGGGGGACATTTACCTACGAGCAGTACTTC.

This chain connects TRBV9 to TRBJ2-5, with 7 bases identical to TRBD2. CDR1 SGDLS and CDR2 YYNGEE come from the germline V gene. The length of the CDR3 is 15 residues. Losses at the gene ends were 0 bases for V and 0 bases for J; bases not matched to a gene: 2. The CDR3 loop is CASSVDSGYQETQYF. In DNA, the CDR3 is TGTGCCAGCAGCGTAGATAGCGGGTACCAAGAGACCCAGTACTTC.

This CDR3 is CASTPARDTHEQYF. In DNA form, the CDR3 reads TGTGCCAGCACCCCAGCCCGGGATACCCACGAGCAGTACTTC. This chain links TRBV7-2 with TRBJ2-7; D is possibly TRBD2 (5 bases). V shed 7 bases and J shed 5 bases, with 18 bases lying between them. The CDR3 has 14 residues. Germline V gives CDR1 SGHTA, CDR2 FQGNSA.

This clone has a single count. This chain uses TRBV5-1 with TRBJ1-1; D is perhaps TRBD1 (5 bases). The V end lost 6 bases, the J end lost 2 bases, and 11 bases lay between the germline ends. Germline CDR1 is SGHRS and CDR2 is YFSETQ. The CDR3 runs 13 residues. The CDR3 DNA reads as TGCGCCAGCATGAAGGGGTCCAACACTGAAGCTTTCTTT. The encoded protein is CASMKGSNTEAFF.

Only one count was recorded for this clone. The V call is TRBV7-7, the J call TRBJ2-7; 10 bases are shared with TRBD1. Per germline, CDR1 SSHAT and CDR2 FNYEAQ (reference sequence). There are 17 residues in the CDR3. V lost 2 bases, J lost 5 bases, and 12 bases stayed unmatched. The CDR3 region is CASSLLGPGQGSDEQYF. The CDR3 nucleotides are TGTGCCAGCAGCTTATTGGGGCCGGGACAGGGGAGCGACGAGCAGTACTTC.